This T cell receptor beta chain was observed in a study of control samples from healthy donors and cancer patients. This CDR3 has 14 amino acids. Deletions cut 2 bases from V and 5 bases from J, with 15 bases between. Germline CDR1 and CDR2: GTSNPN and SVGIG (reference sequence). This clone was observed a handful of times. Produced via immunoSEQ multiplex PCR; TCRdb's table is partial and in-frame only. The table has some 76,000 clones, roughly 89% seen once; the top ten hold around 20%. J is TRBJ2-5 and V is TRBV30, with D perhaps assigned TRBD1 or TRBD2 (5 bases each). This sequence originates from a man aged 60-69 years with lung cancer. Sequencing input: PBMCs. The CDR3 protein is CAWSYGALEETQYF. For the CDR3, the DNA is TGTGCCTGGAGTTACGGGGCCCTCGAGGAGACCCAGTACTTC.